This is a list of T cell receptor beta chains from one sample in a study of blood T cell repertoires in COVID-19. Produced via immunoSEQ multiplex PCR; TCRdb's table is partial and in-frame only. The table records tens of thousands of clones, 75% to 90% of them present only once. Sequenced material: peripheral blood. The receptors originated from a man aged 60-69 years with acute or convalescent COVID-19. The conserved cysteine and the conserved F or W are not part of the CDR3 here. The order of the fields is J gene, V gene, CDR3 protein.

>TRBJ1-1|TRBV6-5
ASSYSNYPSTEAF
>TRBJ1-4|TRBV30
AWSVPEGGLF
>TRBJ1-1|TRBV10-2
ASSVISGTEAF
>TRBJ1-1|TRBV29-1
SVDPQGLDTEAF
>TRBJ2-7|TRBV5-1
ASSLAGTGYYEQY
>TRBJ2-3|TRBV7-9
ASSPTSDTSDTQY
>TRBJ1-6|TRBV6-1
ASSERREGNSPLH
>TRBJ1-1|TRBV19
ASSFNRGMYTEAF
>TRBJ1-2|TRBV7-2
ASSLTGYGYT
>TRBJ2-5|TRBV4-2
ASSQVEAEETQY
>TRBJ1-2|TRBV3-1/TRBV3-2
ASSQGGRYGYT
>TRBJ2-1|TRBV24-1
ATSDGTTYNEQF
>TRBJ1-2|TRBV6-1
ASSDQRGSSYGYT
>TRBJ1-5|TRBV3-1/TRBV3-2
ASSQTGGYQPQH
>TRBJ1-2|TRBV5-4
ASSWNRANYGYT
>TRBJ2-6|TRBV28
ASSSGGASGANVLT
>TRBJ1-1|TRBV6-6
ASSAAGLRTEAF
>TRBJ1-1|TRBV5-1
ASSSAQGILTEAF
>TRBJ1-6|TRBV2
ASSADSSYNSPLH
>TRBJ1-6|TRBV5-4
ASNGDRGDSPLH